Described below is a single T cell receptor (beta chain) sequence and its context. CDR3 size: 16 residues. Germline trimming cut 4 bases from V and 1 base from J; bases unmatched to any gene: 6. CDR1 and CDR2 (germline): KGHSH, LQKENI. The data originate from a study of blood T cell repertoires in COVID-19. Sequenced by immunoSEQ multiplex PCR; TCRdb stores in-frame clones only, minus some. The sample contains around 140,000 clones, around 80% of which appear only once. The sequencing sample was made of peripheral blood. V is TRBV18 and J is TRBJ1-5, with 8 nucleotides matching TRBD1. The clonotype was recovered from a man aged 65-85 years who had recovered from COVID-19. The CDR3 DNA is TGTGCCAGCTCACGTCAGGGGGCGGGCAGCAATCAGCCCCAGCATTTT. It is translated as CASSRQGAGSNQPQHF. The whole variable domain, remainder taken from reference TRBV18 and TRBJ1-5, is NAGVMQNPRHLVRRRGQEARLRCSPMKGHSHVYWYRQLPEEGLKFMVYLQKENIIDESGMPKERFSAEFPKEGPSILRIQQVVRGDSAAYFCASSRQGAGSNQPQHFGDGTRLSIL.